This record covers a single T cell receptor beta chain. What it binds is not known. During the collection period, no donor immune events like infections were recorded. The CDR3 contains 15 residues. The V gene lost 5 bases and the J gene lost 2 bases, with 15 bases spanning the gap. In germline, CDR1 is LNHDA, CDR2 SQIVND (reference sequence). Profiled with immunoSEQ multiplex PCR; TCRdb holds only in-frame clones, not every one. The table records 60,000 or so clones, under 85% of them present only once. This specimen comes from a study of identifying expanded T cells in peripheral blood. Regarding the study as a whole: Differentially abundant clones: 0.95 to 1.5 between replicates, 15 to 17 at roughly 13 days, 19 at four.

The sample taken for sequencing was blood. The TCR originated in a person aged 18-70 years in good health. This chain uses TRBV19 with TRBJ1-2, with D perhaps TRBD1 (5 bases). The CDR3 coding sequence is TGTGCCAGTAGTTACCTGACAGCCGAAAACTATGGCTACACCTTC. Translated: CASSYLTAENYGYTF. Combining the CDR3 with reference TRBV19 and TRBJ1-2 gives the whole variable domain DGGITQSPKYLFRKEGQNVTLSCEQNLNHDAMYWYRQDPGQGLRLIYYSQIVNDFQKGDIAEGYSVSREKKESFPLTVTSAQKNPTAFYLCASSYLTAENYGYTFGSGTRLTVV.